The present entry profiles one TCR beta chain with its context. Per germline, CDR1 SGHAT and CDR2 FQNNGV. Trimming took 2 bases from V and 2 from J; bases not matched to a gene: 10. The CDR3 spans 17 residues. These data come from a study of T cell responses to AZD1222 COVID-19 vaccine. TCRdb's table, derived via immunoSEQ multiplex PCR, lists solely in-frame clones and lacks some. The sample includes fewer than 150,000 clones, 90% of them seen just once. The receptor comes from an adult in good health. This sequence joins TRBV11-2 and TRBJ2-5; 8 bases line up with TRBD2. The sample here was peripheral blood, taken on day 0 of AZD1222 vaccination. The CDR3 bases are TGTGCCAGCAGCTTACGGCGAGCCGGGGGGGGTCAAGAGACCCAGTACTTC. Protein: CASSLRRAGGGQETQYF.